The rows below give T cell receptor beta chains drawn from one sample of a study of blood T cell repertoires in COVID-19. TCRdb's table, derived via immunoSEQ multiplex PCR, lists solely in-frame clones and lacks some. The sample gives some 110,000 clones, about 84% of which show up once; 11% to 15% is in the top ten. Sequences were obtained from peripheral blood. The origin of the receptors is an older woman with acute or convalescent COVID-19. CDR3s include the opening cysteine and the closing phenylalanine or tryptophan. D genes are given only for firm matches. Not all rows give a size; the values are once, few, many and, for expanded clones, a class.

TRBV2	TRBD2	TRBJ2-1	-	TGTGCCAGCACTCCCGGGAGGGGAAACAATGAGCAGTTCTTC	CASTPGRGNNEQFF
TRBV5-6	TRBD1	TRBJ2-7	once	TGTGCCAGCAGCGCCAATCCCAGGGGGTCCTACGAGCAGTACTTC	CASSANPRGSYEQYF
TRBV7-6	-	TRBJ2-7	-	TGTGCCAGCAGCCCGAGGGAAGGATCCTACGAGCAGTACTTC	CASSPREGSYEQYF
TRBV5-1	-	TRBJ2-1	-	TGCGCCAGCAGCTTGGCCGGAGATCCAGGGGAGCAGTTCTTC	CASSLAGDPGEQFF
TRBV18	TRBD1	TRBJ2-5	-	TGTGCCAGCTCACCGAATAAAATACTGGGACAGTTCACCCAAGAGACCCAGTACTTC	CASSPNKILGQFTQETQYF
TRBV6-1	-	TRBJ2-3	-	TGTGCCAGCAGTGAATCGGGGAGAAGCACAGATACGCAGTATTTT	CASSESGRSTDTQYF
TRBV6-5	TRBD2	TRBJ2-5	-	TGTGCCAGCAGTTACTCCCCGGCGCAGCGGGGAGAGACCCAGTACTTC	CASSYSPAQRGETQYF
TRBV5-1	-	TRBJ1-3	-	TGCGCCAGCAGCTTGTTAGGAGCCAGCTCTGGAAACACCATATATTTT	CASSLLGASSGNTIYF
TRBV18	TRBD1	TRBJ1-1	few	TGTGCCAGCTCGGGACAGGGGAACACTGAAGCTTTCTTT	CASSGQGNTEAFF
TRBV24-1	TRBD2	TRBJ2-1	-	TGTGCCGCCCACATAACCGGGACTAGCGGGAGCCTCAATGAGCAGTTCTTC	CAAHITGTSGSLNEQFF
TRBV5-1	TRBD1	TRBJ2-2	once	TGCGCCAGCAGCAACGGACAGGGGACCGGGGAGCTGTTTTTT	CASSNGQGTGELFF
TRBV12-3/TRBV12-4	-	TRBJ1-3	-	TGTGCCAGCAGTTTATATAGGGGCACCATATATTTT	CASSLYRGTIYF
TRBV12-5	TRBD1	TRBJ1-1	-	TGTGCTAGTGGGGGGACAGGAAGGAACACTGAAGCTTTCTTT	CASGGTGRNTEAFF
TRBV5-1	-	TRBJ1-2	-	TGCGCCAGCAGCTTGGACAGCTCAGACTATGGCTACACCTTC	CASSLDSSDYGYTF
TRBV18	TRBD2	TRBJ2-2	-	TGTGCCAGCTCACCAAAGACTAGCGGGAGGGCCGACGGGGAGCTGTTTTTT	CASSPKTSGRADGELFF
TRBV30	-	TRBJ1-5	-	TGTGCCTGGAGTGGAGGGAATAGCAATCAGCCCCAGCATTTT	CAWSGGNSNQPQHF
TRBV5-6	-	TRBJ1-6	once	TGTGCCAGCAGCTTTCTGACAGACAGACCCCTCCACTTT	CASSFLTDRPLHF
TRBV5-1	TRBD2	TRBJ2-1	-	TGCGCCAGCAGCTCGGGAGGGACTAGCGAATACAATGAGCAGTTCTTC	CASSSGGTSEYNEQFF
TRBV5-1	-	TRBJ1-1	once	TGCGCCAGCAGCTTGAACGGGACACCAGCGCCGAAGACTGAAGCTTTCTTT	CASSLNGTPAPKTEAFF
TRBV29-1	TRBD2	TRBJ2-1	once	TGCAGCGCCCCCGCGGTAGCGGGGTGGAATGGGGATGAGCAGTTCTTC	CSAPAVAGWNGDEQFF
TRBV12-3/TRBV12-4	-	TRBJ1-2	-	TGTGCCAGCAGTTTTGACAGCTATGGCTACACCTTC	CASSFDSYGYTF